The next 19 T cell receptor beta chains were all read from a single sample in a study of blood T cells in healthy people across ages. Sample-barcoded 5' priming and a J-beta primer mix drove a second PCR of about 6 to 11 cycles. In TCRdb, the 5' RACE reads were re-called with MiXCR into one record per CDR3 protein. Found here are 700,000 or so distinct CDR3 sequences, 22% of them singletons; the top ten hold 22%. The sequencing sample was made of blood. The origin of the receptors is a man in his 70s in good health.

The chain has TRBV7-2 and TRBJ1-6; the D is unclear. CDR3 length equals 14 residues. Germline CDR1 reads SGHTA; CDR2 reads FQGNSA. V was shortened by 1 base and J by 7 bases, with 8 bases between the two germline ends. CDR3 in amino acids: CASSLGLRNSPLHF. In DNA, the CDR3 is TGTGCCAGCAGCTTAGGCCTTCGGAATTCACCCCTCCACTTT.

This clonotype has at least ten counts. This sequence joins TRBV19 and TRBJ1-5, with a tentative D call TRBD1 (6 bases). Germline CDR1 LNHDA, CDR2 SQIVND (reference sequence). V was cut by 6 bases and J by 7 bases, with 16 bases left in between. The CDR3 totals 14 residues. The CDR3 protein is CASRPFNREQPQHF. The CDR3 nucleotides read TGTGCCAGTAGACCATTCAACAGGGAACAGCCCCAGCATTTT.

This clonotype was detected many times. The rearrangement uses TRBV6-5 and TRBJ1-5; possibly TRBD1 for D (5 bases). Between the trimmed V and J ends, which lost 2 bases and 7 bases, there was a span of 9 bases. The CDR3 runs to 13 residues. Germline V gene sequence: CDR1 MNHEY, CDR2 SVGAGI. Here the CDR3 reads CASSYRGGQPQHF. In nucleotides, the CDR3 is TGTGCCAGCAGTTACAGGGGTGGGCAGCCCCAGCATTTT.

V gene TRBV12-3 or TRBV12-4 combines with J gene TRBJ1-5; 7 nucleotides align to TRBD1. V trimming: 6 bases; J trimming: 6 bases; junction bases outside the gene matches: 8. The CDR3 loop spans 14 amino acids. The CDR3 protein is CASSHGTDLQPQHF. The CDR3 region has the DNA TGTGCCAGCAGCCATGGGACAGACCTTCAGCCCCAGCATTTT.

This clonotype was observed many times. The chain combines TRBV7-2 with TRBJ2-1; D tentatively reads TRBD1 or TRBD2 (5 bases each). Germline assignment: CDR1 SGHTA and CDR2 FQGNSA. V was cut by 1 base and J by 10 bases, with 8 bases left in between. The CDR3 consists of 12 residues. The CDR3 DNA is TGTGCCAGCAGCTTAGACTGGGGGGAGCAGTTCTTC. Amino acids: CASSLDWGEQFF.

This clonotype showed up just once. J is TRBJ2-6 and V is TRBV7-9, with D perhaps TRBD1 (5 bases). CDR1 is SEHNR and CDR2 is FQNEAQ in the germline V gene (reference sequence). The CDR3 consists of 17 residues. V was pared by 5 bases and J by 0 bases, with 14 bases between. In DNA form, the CDR3 reads TGTGCCAGCAGCGCTAACCGACAGAACTCTGGGGCCAACGTCCTGACTTTC. Translating it yields CASSANRQNSGANVLTF.

The DNA of the CDR3 is TGTGCCAGCAGTTTCCTAGCGGGGTTCGTGGATACGCAGTATTTT. Its translation is CASSFLAGFVDTQYF. V is TRBV27 and J is TRBJ2-3; 9 positions agree with TRBD2. Unmatched junction bases numbered 7, after V lost 3 bases and J lost 6 bases. This CDR3 spans 15 amino acids. Germline V CDR1 and CDR2: MNHEY, SMNVEV (reference sequence).

This clonotype was picked up a small number of times. V and J are TRBV7-6 and TRBJ2-3; D may be TRBD1 (6 bases). Germline CDR1 reads SGHVS; CDR2 reads FNYEAQ. V lost 6 bases and J 4 bases, leaving 14 bases between the germline ends. CDR3 length: 14 residues. In nucleotides, the CDR3 is TGTGCCAGCAGAAGGACAAGGGGGTCAGATACGCAGTATTTT. This gives the protein CASRRTRGSDTQYF.

The rearrangement links TRBV15 to TRBJ2-2; no firm D call. Per the germline V gene, CDR1 is LNHNV and CDR2 is YYDKDF (reference sequence). CDR3 size: 11 residues. Trimming pared 6 bases from V and 9 bases from J, leaving 8 bases between. CDR3 region: CATRRLRELFF. CDR3 bases: TGTGCCACCAGGCGGCTCAGGGAGCTGTTTTTT.

This clonotype was seen a few times. V and J are TRBV14 and TRBJ2-5, with D unresolved. Trimming shortened V by 0 bases and J by 5 bases, and 10 bases separated the two germline ends. CDR3 length: 14 residues. In germline, CDR1 is SGHDN, CDR2 FVKESK. The CDR3, as DNA: TGTGCCAGCAGCCAAGATCTTGTTTTGGAGACCCAGTACTTC. Translation gives CASSQDLVLETQYF.

V and J are TRBV28 and TRBJ2-4; TRBD1 matches at 9 bases. Germline assignment: CDR1 MDHEN and CDR2 SYDVKM. The V and J ends lost 6 bases and 2 bases, in that order; junction bases with no gene match: 11. The CDR3 runs 17 residues. The CDR3 coding sequence is TGTGCCAGCAGGAGCCCGGGGACAGGGCGTTCCAAAAACATTCAGTACTTC. This encodes CASRSPGTGRSKNIQYF.

This clonotype was seen at least ten times. This chain connects TRBV5-1 to TRBJ1-2; D is possibly TRBD1 (6 bases). The CDR3 extends over 14 amino acids. V was clipped by 4 bases and J by 1 base, with 11 bases between them. From germline, CDR1 is SGHRS and CDR2 YFSETQ. The CDR3 reads CASSLGQFNYGYTF. For the CDR3, the DNA is TGCGCCAGCAGCCTTGGACAGTTTAACTATGGCTACACCTTC.

This clonotype was observed a few times. The chain is built from TRBV19 and TRBJ2-6; 10 positions agree with TRBD1. This CDR3 has 17 amino acids. Germline values: CDR1 LNHDA, CDR2 SQIVND (reference sequence). V dropped 7 bases and J dropped 4; count of bases not matched to a gene: 10. CDR3 nucleotides: TGTGCCAGTAAACCCGGGACAGGGGAAGAAGGGGCCAACGTCCTGACTTTC. It translates to CASKPGTGEEGANVLTF.

This clonotype came up a few times. The chain combines TRBV12-3 or TRBV12-4 with TRBJ2-3, with D possibly being TRBD2 (6 bases). This CDR3 comprises 14 residues. V gave up 5 bases and J gave up 6 bases, with 15 bases separating them. This CDR3 reads CASSPFSGEDTQYF. CDR3 sequence (DNA): TGTGCCAGCAGTCCCTTTTCGGGGGAGGATACGCAGTATTTT.

This chain uses TRBV12-3 or TRBV12-4 with TRBJ2-5, with 9 bases lining up with TRBD2. Near its end, the DNA agrees better with TRBJ2-1, so the J call may be wrong. The CDR3 runs 20 residues. For the CDR3, the DNA is TGTGCCAGCAGTTTGTCCGGGGCTAGCGGGGTAAACATTCTAATGGATGAGCAGTTCTTC. Amino acids: CASSLSGASGVNILMDEQFF.

A few counts support this clonotype. The CDR3, as DNA: TGTGCCAGCAGTTTGGACAGAAGGACCTACAATGAGCAGTTCTTC. Protein product: CASSLDRRTYNEQFF. This chain joins TRBV12-3 or TRBV12-4 and TRBJ2-1; possible D gene TRBD1, 6 bases. The CDR3 extends over 15 amino acids. Trimming left V 3 bases short and J 2 bases short, with 11 bases between.

The chain has TRBV7-8 and TRBJ1-1; D not resolved. This CDR3 comprises 14 residues. Trimming pared 6 bases from V and 1 base from J, leaving 12 bases between. Germline V CDR1 and CDR2: SGHVS, FQNEAQ. This chain's CDR3 is CASSSRITNTEAFF. In DNA, the CDR3 is TGTGCCAGCAGTTCCCGCATAACGAACACTGAAGCTTTCTTT.

This clonotype was picked up many times. V gene TRBV11-2 combines with J gene TRBJ2-3; 7 nucleotides align to TRBD2. The CDR3 length is 16 residues. V lost 5 bases and J lost 7; bases outside the gene matches: 15. Germline CDR1 reads SGHAT; CDR2 reads FQNNGV. The CDR3 DNA follows: TGTGCCAGCAGCGTACAACCGGGACTATCTTCACATACGCAGTATTTT. Protein product: CASSVQPGLSSHTQYF.

This clonotype was seen a few times. The chain is built from TRBV30 and TRBJ2-2; tentative D call: TRBD2 (5 bases). There are 15 residues in the CDR3. CDR1 and CDR2 (germline): GTSNPN, SVGIG (reference sequence). Trimming took 0 bases from V and 5 from J, leaving 13 bases between them. This CDR3 reads CAWSVLVRGTGELFF. As DNA, the CDR3 is TGTGCCTGGAGTGTACTCGTTCGGGGAACCGGGGAGCTGTTTTTT.